This T cell receptor beta chain was captured by sequencing in a study of identical twins. Study-wide results and caveats: There was more out-of-frame TCR alpha sharing in monozygotic twins than models estimated.

This clonotype appeared a few times. No antigen is known for it. The CDR3 is 13 amino acids. Trimming pared 8 bases from V and 6 bases from J, leaving 14 bases between. Per germline, CDR1 MNHEY and CDR2 SMNVEV (reference sequence). One entry per CDR3 protein, called by TCRdb with MiXCR from the 5' RACE reads. In the table there are roughly 750,000 distinct CDR3 sequences, over 20% of which are singletons. This sample was shared with a second study, whose subject was T cells expressing NK-cell markers. Per that paper: Sequencing of TCR beta repertoires drew on sorted CD3+CD56+NKG2C+, CD3+CD56+NKG2C- and CD3+CD56-NKG2C+ T cells.

The sequence was obtained from a young woman in good health. J is TRBJ2-1 and V is TRBV27; D uncertain. The sequenced material came from PBMCs. Here the CDR3 DNA reads TGTGCCAGCGGAAGTTTTGTTACCAATGAGCAGTTCTTC. Its protein product is CASGSFVTNEQFF.